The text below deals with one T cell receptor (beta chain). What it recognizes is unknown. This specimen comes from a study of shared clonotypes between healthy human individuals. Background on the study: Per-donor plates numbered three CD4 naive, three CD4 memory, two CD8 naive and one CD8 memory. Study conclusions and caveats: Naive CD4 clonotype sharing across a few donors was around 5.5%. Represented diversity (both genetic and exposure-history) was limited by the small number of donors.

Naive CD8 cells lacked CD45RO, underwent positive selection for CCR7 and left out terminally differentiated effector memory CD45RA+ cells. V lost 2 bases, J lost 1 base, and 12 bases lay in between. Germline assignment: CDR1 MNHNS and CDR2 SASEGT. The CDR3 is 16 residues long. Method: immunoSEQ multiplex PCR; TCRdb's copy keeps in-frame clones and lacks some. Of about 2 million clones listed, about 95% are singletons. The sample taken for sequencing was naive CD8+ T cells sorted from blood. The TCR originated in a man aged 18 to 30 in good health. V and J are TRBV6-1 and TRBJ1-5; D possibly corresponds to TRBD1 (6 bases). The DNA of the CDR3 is TGTGCCAGCAGTGAACCAACAGGGTTAAGCAATCAGCCCCAGCATTTT. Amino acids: CASSEPTGLSNQPQHF.